This T cell receptor (beta chain) was retrieved from a study of tumor and adjacent non-tumor tissue in lung cancer. About the research overall: Patients comprised about eleven adenocarcinoma, 2 squamous cell carcinoma and 1 small cell lung cancer. Each sample yielded 3.5 million to 4.5 million productive TCRbeta reads on average.

A modified ARM-PCR protocol with three rounds of nested PCR amplified TCRbeta. TCRdb re-called the multiplex PCR reads with MiXCR, one entry per CDR3 protein. Of just over 200,000 distinct CDR3 sequences in the sample, about 71% were seen once. This sample's RNA came from whole unsorted tissue. The CDR3 runs 14 residues. CDR1 is DFQATT and CDR2 is SNEGSKA in the germline V gene (reference sequence). Study-wide results and limits: Normal lung showed higher cumulative top 100 clone frequency than tumor.

Notes on this clonotype: Its antigen remains unknown. A read error may produce the germline difference seen at one junction end.

The chain links TRBV20-1 to TRBJ2-5; possible D gene TRBD1, 5 bases. Sequenced input: lung tumor tissue. This sequence was found in a man between 60 and 75 years old with non-small cell lung cancer. CDR3 in amino acids: CSARDLHGAKTQYF. Written as DNA, the CDR3 is TGCAGTGCTAGAGATCTCCATGGGGCAAAGACCCAGTACTTT.